This TCR beta chain is drawn from a study of radiation and T cells in renal cell carcinoma (dated by TCRdb to 2019 to 2021). About the investigation overall: Samples were obtained from a clinical trial, in which 15 Gy stereotactic body radiation therapy was delivered to primary renal cell carcinomas and nephrectomy was performed 4 weeks later. In total, some 52 samples underwent TCR beta sequencing: around 25 tumors plus 27 peripheral blood samples. Across all 50 or so samples, 4,016,671 unique CDR3 nucleotide sequences, encoding about 2,700,000 unique CDR3 amino acid sequences, were identified. Results the study describes overall, beyond this receptor: Because the trial had a single-armed design, the trial could not examine how radiation dose or scheduling affected the TCR repertoire. Because pretreatment tumor biopsies were not available, the study could not determine whether clonotypes were already present within the tumor at baseline. An increase in top tumor clonotypes in blood was observed from baseline to 2 weeks post-radiation, followed by contraction by 4 weeks, which was taken to suggest transient expansion of tumor-resident clones. Changes in the blood repertoire were not tracked past 4 weeks after treatment.

The sample's time point label, decoded: baseline pretreatment blood. Per the publication, the treatment or condition label means: 15 Gy SBRT to primary tumor, nephrectomy 4 weeks later. To track tumor-enriched clonotypes, serial peripheral blood was sampled from radiation-treated patients at baseline and at 2 weeks and 4 weeks after SBRT. Renal cell carcinoma with clear cell pathology was present in all patients. The QIAamp DNA Blood Mini Kit (Qiagen) was used to prepare genomic DNA for TCR sequencing. The analyses included just those samples that passed every quality control check. There are 15 amino acids in the CDR3, from cysteine to phenylalanine inclusive. Only the CDR3 portion is preserved as DNA: 45 bases, with reading frame beginning at the first base. The germline V gene encodes CDR1 LNHDA and CDR2 SQIVND (reference sequence). V trim: 8 bases; J trim: 0 bases; unmatched bases: 4. Comment on this clone: No antigen is known for it. The input lacks base qualities; no much larger clone sits a single base away.

Following the manufacturer's recommendations, the immunoSEQ kit was used to generate TCR beta libraries from genomic DNA. Library preparation used a first multiplex PCR with proprietary primers, then a second PCR adding unique barcodes, with bead cleanups after each round. A positive control reaction and a negative control reaction, both provided in the kit, were run with every batch of samples. The final libraries were assessed on an Agilent 4200 TapeStation D1000 ScreenTape, pooled by volume, and quantified by qPCR. An Illumina NextSeq500 fitted with a MidOutput 150-cycle cartridge performed the sequencing, running 156 Read1 cycles and 15 Index1 cycles with the kit's custom primers. The pooled library was loaded at 0.85 to 1 pM, with a roughly 19% PhiX control spiked in. The study's processing was this. Vendor-processed data were analyzed in R, and a clonotype was defined as all T cells sharing the same CDR3 nucleotide sequence. For clone abundance analyses, frequencies were normalized to the 10,000 most abundant clones per sample. Public T cell clones, which averaged fewer than five per sample, were excluded before analysis. Tumor-enriched clonotypes and baseline blood-enriched clonotypes were defined as those with an abundance difference of at least 32-fold between compartments. A beta-binomial differential abundance model was used to identify clonotypes that expanded or contracted between blood time points. Similarity between tumor and blood repertoires was quantified using the Baroni-Urbani and Buser coefficient, and groups were compared with two-tailed Wilcoxon tests in R. In TCRdb, the immuneACCESS table is reduced to in-frame sequences with V and J assigned. These tables do not hold every clone; where another copy was compared, an unresolved V gene accounts for under half, and the others remain unexplained. The V and J calls and clone size come from that table; D and trimming were worked out from the DNA. Here the sample has some 150,000 clones; over 65% occur a single time. Of the sample, around 21% is held by the ten largest clones.

The TCR was taken from a woman in her 50s with renal cell carcinoma. Rearrangement joined TRBV19 to TRBJ1-3, and TRBD1 aligns with 10 junction nucleotides. Source: blood, taken from a patient whose treatment included radiotherapy and nephrectomy. CDR3 loop: CASGTGDRSGNTIYF. The nucleotides read TGTGCCAGTGGGACAGGGGACCGCTCTGGAAACACCATATATTTT.